The T cell receptor (beta chain) under discussion was sequenced for a study of CD8 T cells in ankylosing spondylitis. Whole-study results and caveats: Within matched ankylosing spondylitis synovial fluid, disease-linked clones were reportedly significantly enriched. Peripheral blood held disease-linked clones only at relatively low frequency, and these were CD8+.

This clonotype was seen a handful of times. No antigen is known for it. The CDR3 spans 12 residues. The V gene end was trimmed by 7 bases and the J gene end by 5 bases; junction bases not matched to a gene: 5. CDR1 and CDR2 (germline): SQVTM, ANQGSEA. Making use of molecular barcodes, quantitative 5'-RACE generated TCR beta libraries. TCRdb ran MiXCR on the 5' RACE reads and lists one entry per CDR3 protein. The profile shows 290,000 or so distinct CDR3 sequences, less than 25% of them singletons. The chain carries TRBV29-1 and TRBJ2-7; 10 nucleotides align to TRBD2. The specimen was blood, either unsorted or a sorted T cell fraction (not recorded which). The sequence derives from a female donor with ankylosing spondylitis or in good health (not recorded which). The CDR3 nucleotides read TGCAGCGCCGGACTAGCGGTGAACGAGCAGTACTTC. Translating gives CSAGLAVNEQYF.